This TCR beta chain emerged from a study of T cell changes during pregnancy in multiple sclerosis. The CDR3 spans 14 residues. The germline V and J ends were trimmed by 2 bases and 9 bases, with 12 bases remaining between them. Germline-derived CDR1 and CDR2 are SGHRS and YFSETQ. Clones were read by immunoSEQ multiplex PCR, and TCRdb kept only the in-frame ones, dropping some. The sample shows about 74,000 clones, about nine tenths of them seen only once. This clonotype was sampled from a female donor with multiple sclerosis, enrolled in a pregnancy study. This chain joins TRBV5-1 and TRBJ1-6; D may be TRBD1 (5 bases). Sample: peripheral blood, taken before pregnancy. The CDR3 here is CASSLGQGTSPLHF. The CDR3, as DNA: TGCGCCAGCAGCTTAGGGCAGGGAACTTCACCCCTCCACTTT.